The TCR beta chain described here comes from a study of T cell responses to AZD1222 COVID-19 vaccine. CDR1 and CDR2 from the germline V gene are LGHNA and YSLEER. The CDR3 contains 15 residues. Trimming left V 4 bases short and J 4 bases short, with 15 bases between. Assay used: immunoSEQ multiplex PCR; TCRdb lists only in-frame clones, some missing. The sample lists about 120,000 clones, approximately 94% occurring once. The specimen comprised peripheral blood, sampled 28 days after the second AZD1222 dose. This clonotype was sampled from an adult who received the AZD1222 COVID-19 vaccine. The chain has TRBV4-3 and TRBJ2-3, with a possible D match to TRBD2 (7 bases). DNA for the CDR3: TGCGCCAGCAGCCCGGGGGCGGGAGTACCAGATACGCAGTATTTT. This translates into CASSPGAGVPDTQYF.